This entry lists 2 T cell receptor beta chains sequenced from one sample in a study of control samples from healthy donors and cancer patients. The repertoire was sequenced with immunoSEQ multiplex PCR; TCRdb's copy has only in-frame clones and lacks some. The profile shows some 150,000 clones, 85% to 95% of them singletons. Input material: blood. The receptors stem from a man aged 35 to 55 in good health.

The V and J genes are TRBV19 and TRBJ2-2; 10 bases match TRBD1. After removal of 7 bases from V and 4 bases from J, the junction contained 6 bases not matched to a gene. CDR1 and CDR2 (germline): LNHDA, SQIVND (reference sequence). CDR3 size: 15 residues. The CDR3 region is CASISRQGATGELFF. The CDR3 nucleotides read TGTGCCAGTATTTCGAGACAGGGGGCCACCGGGGAGCTGTTTTTT.

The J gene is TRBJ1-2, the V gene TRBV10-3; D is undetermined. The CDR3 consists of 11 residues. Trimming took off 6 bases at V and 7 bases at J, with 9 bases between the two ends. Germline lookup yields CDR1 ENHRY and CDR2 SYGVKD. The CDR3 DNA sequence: TGTGCCATCAGCGAGGAGGGTGGCTACACCTTC. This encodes CAISEEGGYTF.